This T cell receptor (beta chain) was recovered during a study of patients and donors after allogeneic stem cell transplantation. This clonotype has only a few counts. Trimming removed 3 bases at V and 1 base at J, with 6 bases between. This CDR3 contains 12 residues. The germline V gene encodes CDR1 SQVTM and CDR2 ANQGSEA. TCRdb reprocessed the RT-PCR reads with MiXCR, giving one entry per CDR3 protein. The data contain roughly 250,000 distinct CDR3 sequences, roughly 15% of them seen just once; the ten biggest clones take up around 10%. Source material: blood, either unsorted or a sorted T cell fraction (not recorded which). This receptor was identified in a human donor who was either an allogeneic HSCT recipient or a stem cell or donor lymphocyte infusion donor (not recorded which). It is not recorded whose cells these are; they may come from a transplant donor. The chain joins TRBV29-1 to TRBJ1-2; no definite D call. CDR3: CSVDQLNYGYTF. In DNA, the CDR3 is TGCAGCGTTGACCAGCTTAACTATGGCTACACCTTC.